These 12 T cell receptor beta chains share one sample of origin, sequenced in a study of blood T cell repertoires in COVID-19 (dated by TCRdb to about 2020). The method was the immunoSEQ multiplex PCR assay. Drawn from immuneACCESS, this table holds only the in-frame rearrangements with V and J called that TCRdb kept. Clones are partly lost; checked studies trace under half to an unresolved V gene and leave the rest unexplained. Counted in this sample were some 220,000 clones; roughly 80% of them appeared once. The ten largest clones take up under 1.5% of the sample. The sequenced sample consisted of PBMCs or T cells enriched from blood (not recorded which). Source of these receptors: a woman in her 40s with acute COVID-19.

The chain employs TRBV7-2 and TRBJ2-7; no clear D. V was cut by 2 bases and J by 0 bases, with 14 bases left in between. This CDR3 has 16 residues. Germline V gives CDR1 SGHTA, CDR2 FQGNSA. The CDR3 loop is CASSLLPGTSSYEQYF. CDR3 bases: TGTGCCAGCAGCTTACTACCGGGTACGAGCTCCTACGAGCAGTACTTC. Based on the CDR3 plus reference TRBV7-2 and TRBJ2-7, the full variable domain is GAGVSQSPSNKVTEKGKDVELRCDPISGHTALYWYRQSLGQGLEFLIYFQGNSAPDKSGLPSDRFSAERTGGSVSTLTIQRTQQEDSAVYLCASSLLPGTSSYEQYFGPGTRLTVT.

This sequence joins TRBV18 and TRBJ1-4, with TRBD1 as a possible D gene (6 bases). The CDR3 is 17 amino acids. Germline V gives CDR1 KGHSH, CDR2 LQKENI. V was clipped by 1 base and J by 7 bases, with 19 bases between them. CDR3 sequence reads: CASSPLQGTDGGEKLFF. DNA for the CDR3: TGTGCCAGCTCACCACTTCAGGGGACCGATGGAGGTGAAAAACTGTTTTTT.

The rearrangement links TRBV5-1 to TRBJ2-7; D perhaps matches TRBD1 (6 bases). The germline gives CDR1 SGHRS, CDR2 YFSETQ. The CDR3 length is 15 residues. With 4 bases removed from V and 1 base from J, the gap between germline ends came to 15 bases. In DNA form, the CDR3 reads TGCGCCAGCAGCATAGGACAGCCGGAATCCTACGAGCAGTACTTC. Its protein product is CASSIGQPESYEQYF.

V is TRBV3-1 (or the pseudogene TRBV3-2) and J is TRBJ1-6; D remains ambiguous. V lost 0 bases and J lost 6, with 6 bases in between. Germline assignment: CDR1 LGHDT and CDR2 YNNKEL (reference sequence). This CDR3 is built from 14 residues. The CDR3 is CASSQDFGNSPLHF. Written as DNA, the CDR3 is TGTGCCAGCAGCCAAGATTTCGGTAATTCACCCCTCCACTTT.

The chain employs TRBV7-8 and TRBJ1-2; D might be TRBD1 (5 bases). Germline assignment: CDR1 SGHVS and CDR2 FQNEAQ. V shed 1 base and J shed 8 bases, with 11 bases lying between them. This CDR3 is 13 amino acids long. The DNA of the CDR3 is TGTGCCAGCAGCTTAGGCCAGGGAAGAGGCTACACCTTC. It specifies CASSLGQGRGYTF.

The chain links TRBV11-2 to TRBJ1-4, with 11 nucleotides matching TRBD1. The ends lost 3 bases at V and 8 bases at J; junction bases unmatched: 5. The CDR3 consists of 15 residues. Per the germline V gene, CDR1 is SGHAT and CDR2 is FQNNGV. The CDR3 DNA reads TGTGCCAGCAGCTTTCCGGGACAGGGGGACGAAAAACTGTTTTTT. Translated: CASSFPGQGDEKLFF.

The V call is TRBV3-1 (or the pseudogene TRBV3-2), the J call TRBJ2-6, with a weak D call TRBD2 (6 bases). The CDR3 runs 17 residues. Germline loops: CDR1 LGHDT, CDR2 YNNKEL (reference sequence). V was shortened by 4 bases and J by 2 bases, with 15 bases between the two germline ends. CDR3 loop: CASSPSGVRTGANVLTF. CDR3 bases: TGTGCCAGCAGCCCCTCGGGGGTGCGAACTGGGGCCAACGTCCTGACTTTC.

V gene TRBV9 combines with J gene TRBJ2-7; TRBD1 aligns across 11 bases. Germline V gene lookup returns CDR1 SGDLS and CDR2 YYNGEE. With V trimmed by 4 bases and J by 9 bases, 6 bases remained unmatched. There are 13 residues in the CDR3. The CDR3 sequence is CASSSTGTGGQYF. CDR3 in DNA: TGTGCCAGCAGCTCGACCGGGACAGGGGGGCAGTACTTC.

This chain joins TRBV29-1 and TRBJ2-5; the D gene is possibly TRBD2 (6 bases). This CDR3 has 13 amino acids. V dropped 4 bases and J dropped 4 bases, with 13 bases sitting between them. From germline, CDR1 is SQVTM and CDR2 ANQGSEA. The CDR3 region is CSVVAGYGETQYF. CDR3 nucleotides: TGCAGCGTTGTGGCGGGGTACGGAGAGACCCAGTACTTC. Full variable domain (missing parts from reference TRBV29-1 and TRBJ2-5): SAVISQKPSRDICQRGTSLTIQCQVDSQVTMMFWYRQQPGQSLTLIATANQGSEATYESGFVIDKFPISRPNLTFSTLTVSNMSPEDSSIYLCSVVAGYGETQYFGPGTRLLVL.

The genes are TRBV3-1 (or the pseudogene TRBV3-2) and TRBJ1-4; D gene uncertain. CDR3 length equals 14 residues. The V and J ends lost 7 bases and 8 bases respectively, with 17 bases between them. The germline gives CDR1 LGHDT, CDR2 YNNKEL (reference sequence). The chain's CDR3 is CASTNWSRGEKLFF. CDR3 nucleotides: TGTGCCAGCACCAACTGGAGCCGCGGGGAAAAACTGTTTTTT.

The chain couples TRBV5-1 to TRBJ1-3; 7 nucleotides match TRBD1. The CDR3 has 16 residues. The V gene end was trimmed by 4 bases and the J gene end by 1 base; junction bases not matched to a gene: 8. The germline gives CDR1 SGHRS, CDR2 YFSETQ. The CDR3 protein is CASSRSGQTSGNTIYF. CDR3 DNA sequence: TGCGCCAGCAGCCGCTCGGGACAGACATCTGGAAACACCATATATTTT.

The chain carries TRBV5-5 and TRBJ2-6, with D uncertain. Germline loops: CDR1 SGHKS, CDR2 YYEKEE (reference sequence). The length of the CDR3 is 16 residues. V shed 0 bases and J shed 0 bases, with 7 bases lying between them. CDR3: CASSLVPGSGANVLTF. The CDR3 region has the DNA TGTGCCAGCAGCTTGGTTCCGGGCTCTGGGGCCAACGTCCTGACTTTC.